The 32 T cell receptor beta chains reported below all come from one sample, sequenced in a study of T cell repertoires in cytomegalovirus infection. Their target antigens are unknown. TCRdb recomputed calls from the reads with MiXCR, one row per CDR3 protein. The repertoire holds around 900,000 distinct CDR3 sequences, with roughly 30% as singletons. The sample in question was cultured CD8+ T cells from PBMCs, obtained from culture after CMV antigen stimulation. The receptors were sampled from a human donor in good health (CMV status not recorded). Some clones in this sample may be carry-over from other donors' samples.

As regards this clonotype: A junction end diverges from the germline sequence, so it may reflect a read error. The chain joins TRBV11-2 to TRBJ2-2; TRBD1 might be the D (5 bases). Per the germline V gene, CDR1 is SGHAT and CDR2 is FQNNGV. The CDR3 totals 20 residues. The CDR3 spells CANSLDSYFTTPTNTGELFF. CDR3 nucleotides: TGTGCCAACAGCTTAGACAGTTATTTCACCACACCCACGAACACCGGGGAGCTGTTTTTT.

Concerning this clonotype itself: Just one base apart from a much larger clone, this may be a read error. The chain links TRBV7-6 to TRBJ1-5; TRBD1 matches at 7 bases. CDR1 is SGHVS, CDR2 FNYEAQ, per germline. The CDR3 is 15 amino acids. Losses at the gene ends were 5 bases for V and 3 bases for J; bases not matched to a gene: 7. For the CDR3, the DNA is TGTGCCAGCAGCCCAAGACAGGGCAACAATCAGCCCCAGCATTTT. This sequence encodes CASSPRQGNNQPQHF.

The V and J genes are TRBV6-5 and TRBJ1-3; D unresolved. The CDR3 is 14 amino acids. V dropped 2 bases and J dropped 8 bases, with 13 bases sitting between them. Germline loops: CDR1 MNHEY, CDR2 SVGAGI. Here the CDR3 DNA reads TGTGCCAGCAGTTACAACAGCGTGGGAGACACCATATATTTT. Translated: CASSYNSVGDTIYF.

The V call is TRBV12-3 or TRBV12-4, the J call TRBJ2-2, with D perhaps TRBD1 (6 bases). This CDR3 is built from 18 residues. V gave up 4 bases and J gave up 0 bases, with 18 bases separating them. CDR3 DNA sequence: TGTGCCAGCAGTTGGCAGAATTTGGGGGCACCGAACACCGGGGAGCTGTTTTTT. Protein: CASSWQNLGAPNTGELFF.

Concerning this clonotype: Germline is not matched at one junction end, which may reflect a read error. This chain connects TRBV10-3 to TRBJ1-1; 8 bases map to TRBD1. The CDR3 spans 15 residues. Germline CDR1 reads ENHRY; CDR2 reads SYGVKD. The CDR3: CTISKPGQEYTEAFF. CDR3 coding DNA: TGTACCATCAGTAAACCGGGACAGGAGTACACTGAAGCTTTCTTT.

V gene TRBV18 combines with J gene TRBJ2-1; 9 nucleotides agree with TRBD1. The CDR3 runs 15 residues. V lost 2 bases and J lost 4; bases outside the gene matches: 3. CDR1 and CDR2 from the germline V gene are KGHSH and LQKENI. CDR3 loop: CASSPGDRVYNEQFF. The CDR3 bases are TGTGCCAGCTCACCAGGGGACAGGGTATACAATGAGCAGTTCTTC. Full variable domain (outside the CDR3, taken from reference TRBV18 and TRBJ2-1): NAGVMQNPRHLVRRRGQEARLRCSPMKGHSHVYWYRQLPEEGLKFMVYLQKENIIDESGMPKERFSAEFPKEGPSILRIQQVVRGDSAAYFCASSPGDRVYNEQFFGPGTRLTVL.

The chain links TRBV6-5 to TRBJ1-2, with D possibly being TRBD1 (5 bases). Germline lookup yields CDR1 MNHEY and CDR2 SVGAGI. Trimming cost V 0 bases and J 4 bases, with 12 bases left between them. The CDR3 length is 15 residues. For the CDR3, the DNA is TGTGCCAGCAGTTACTCGACCGACAGCCCCTATGGCTACACCTTC. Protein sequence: CASSYSTDSPYGYTF.

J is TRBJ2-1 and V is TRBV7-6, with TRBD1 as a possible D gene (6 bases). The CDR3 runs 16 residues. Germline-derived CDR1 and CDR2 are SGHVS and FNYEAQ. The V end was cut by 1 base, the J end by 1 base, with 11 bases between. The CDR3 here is CASSLEPRGSYNEQFF. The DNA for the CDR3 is TGTGCCAGCAGCTTAGAGCCCAGGGGTTCCTACAATGAGCAGTTCTTC.

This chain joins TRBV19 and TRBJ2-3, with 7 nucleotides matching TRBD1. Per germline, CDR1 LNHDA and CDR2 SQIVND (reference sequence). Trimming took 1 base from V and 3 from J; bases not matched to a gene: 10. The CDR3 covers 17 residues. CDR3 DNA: TGTGCCAGTAGTATAGTTACAGGGGAGTTAGGGACAGATACGCAGTATTTT. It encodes CASSIVTGELGTDTQYF.

The CDR3 spells CASSERRRNSNYGYTF. CDR3 sequence (DNA): TGTGCCAGCAGTGAAAGGCGACGGAACTCAAACTATGGCTACACCTTC. This chain joins TRBV6-1 and TRBJ1-2; unclear D gene. Germline V CDR1 and CDR2: MNHNS, SASEGT. Trimming took 2 bases from V and 2 from J, leaving 15 bases between them. There are 16 residues in the CDR3.

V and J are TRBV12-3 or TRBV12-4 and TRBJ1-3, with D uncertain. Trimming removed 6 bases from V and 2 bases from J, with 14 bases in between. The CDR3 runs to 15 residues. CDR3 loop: CASRGRVSPGNTIYF. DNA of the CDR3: TGTGCCAGCAGAGGACGGGTCAGCCCTGGAAACACCATATATTTT.

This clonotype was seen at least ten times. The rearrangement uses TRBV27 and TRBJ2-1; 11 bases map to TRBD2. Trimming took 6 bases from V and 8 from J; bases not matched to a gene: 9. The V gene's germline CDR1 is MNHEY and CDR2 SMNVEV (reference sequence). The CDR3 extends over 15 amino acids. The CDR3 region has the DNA TGTGCCAGCAGCCGATTGGGACTAGCGGAATATGAGCAGTTCTTC. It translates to CASSRLGLAEYEQFF.

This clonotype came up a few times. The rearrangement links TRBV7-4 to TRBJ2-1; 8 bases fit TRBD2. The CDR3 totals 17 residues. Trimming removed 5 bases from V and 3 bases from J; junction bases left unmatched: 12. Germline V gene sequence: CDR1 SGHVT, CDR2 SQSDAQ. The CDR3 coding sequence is TGTGCCAGCAGCCCGGGCATGACAGCGGGGGACTACAATGAGCAGTTCTTC. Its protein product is CASSPGMTAGDYNEQFF.

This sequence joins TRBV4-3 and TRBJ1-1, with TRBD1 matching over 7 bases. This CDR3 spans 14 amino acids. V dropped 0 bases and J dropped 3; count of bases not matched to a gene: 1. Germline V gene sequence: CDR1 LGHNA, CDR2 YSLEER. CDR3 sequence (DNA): TGCGCCAGCAGCCAAGATCAGGGGGACACTGAAGCTTTCTTT. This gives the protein CASSQDQGDTEAFF.

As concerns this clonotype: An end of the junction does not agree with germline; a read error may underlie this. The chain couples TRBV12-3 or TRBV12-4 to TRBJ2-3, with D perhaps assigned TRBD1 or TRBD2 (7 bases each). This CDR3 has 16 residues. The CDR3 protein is CANSFPGGQSTDTQYF. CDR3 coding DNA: TGTGCCAACAGTTTCCCGGGGGGACAGAGCACAGATACGCAGTATTTT.

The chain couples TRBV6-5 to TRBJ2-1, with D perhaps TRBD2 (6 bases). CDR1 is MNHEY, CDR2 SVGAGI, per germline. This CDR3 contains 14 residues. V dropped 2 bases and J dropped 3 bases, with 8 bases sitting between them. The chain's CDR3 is CASSYGGNYNEQFF. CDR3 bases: TGTGCCAGCAGTTACGGGGGGAACTACAATGAGCAGTTCTTC.

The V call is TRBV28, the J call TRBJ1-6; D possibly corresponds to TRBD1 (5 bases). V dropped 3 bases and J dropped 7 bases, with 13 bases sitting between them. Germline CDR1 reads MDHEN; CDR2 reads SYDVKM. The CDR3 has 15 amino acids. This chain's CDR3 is CASSFREGLNSPLHF. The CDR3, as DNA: TGTGCCAGCAGTTTCAGGGAAGGTTTGAATTCACCCCTCCACTTT.

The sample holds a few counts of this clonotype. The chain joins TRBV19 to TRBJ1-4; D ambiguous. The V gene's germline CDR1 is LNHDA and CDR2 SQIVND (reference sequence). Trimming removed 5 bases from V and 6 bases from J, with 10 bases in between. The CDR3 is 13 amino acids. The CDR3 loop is CASSPVLDEKLFF. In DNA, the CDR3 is TGTGCCAGTAGTCCGGTCCTGGATGAAAAACTGTTTTTT.

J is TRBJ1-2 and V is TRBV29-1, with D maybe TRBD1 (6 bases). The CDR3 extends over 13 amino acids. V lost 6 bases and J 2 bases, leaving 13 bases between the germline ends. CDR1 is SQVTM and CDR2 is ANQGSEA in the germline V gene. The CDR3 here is CSVLQGRNYGYTF. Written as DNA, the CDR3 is TGCAGCGTGTTACAGGGTAGAAACTATGGCTACACCTTC. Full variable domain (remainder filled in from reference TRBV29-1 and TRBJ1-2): SAVISQKPSRDICQRGTSLTIQCQVDSQVTMMFWYRQQPGQSLTLIATANQGSEATYESGFVIDKFPISRPNLTFSTLTVSNMSPEDSSIYLCSVLQGRNYGYTFGSGTRLTVV.

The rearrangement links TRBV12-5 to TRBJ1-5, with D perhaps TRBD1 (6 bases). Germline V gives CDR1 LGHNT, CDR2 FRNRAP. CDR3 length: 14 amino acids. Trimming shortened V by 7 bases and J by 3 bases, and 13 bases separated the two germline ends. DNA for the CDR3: TGTGCTAGTGCCCTGGGGACAAACAATCAGCCCCAGCATTTT. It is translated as CASALGTNNQPQHF.

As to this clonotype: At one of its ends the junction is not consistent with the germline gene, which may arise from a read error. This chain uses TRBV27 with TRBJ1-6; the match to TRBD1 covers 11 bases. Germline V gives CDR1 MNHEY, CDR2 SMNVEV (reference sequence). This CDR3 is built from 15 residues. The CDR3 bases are TGTGCCAACAGTTTATGGGGACAGGGGGTTTCACCCCTCCACTTT. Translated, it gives CANSLWGQGVSPLHF.

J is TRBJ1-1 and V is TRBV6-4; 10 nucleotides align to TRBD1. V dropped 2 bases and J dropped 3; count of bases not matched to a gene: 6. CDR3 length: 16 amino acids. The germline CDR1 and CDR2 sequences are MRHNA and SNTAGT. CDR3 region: CASSDPIDRGHTEAFF. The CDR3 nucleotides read TGTGCCAGCAGTGACCCTATAGACAGGGGGCACACTGAAGCTTTCTTT.

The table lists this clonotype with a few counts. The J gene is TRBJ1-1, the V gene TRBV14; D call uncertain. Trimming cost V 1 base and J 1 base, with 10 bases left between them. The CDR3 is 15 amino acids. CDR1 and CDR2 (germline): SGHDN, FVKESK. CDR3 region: CASSQVGKSNTEAFF. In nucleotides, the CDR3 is TGTGCCAGCAGCCAAGTGGGAAAGTCGAACACTGAAGCTTTCTTT.

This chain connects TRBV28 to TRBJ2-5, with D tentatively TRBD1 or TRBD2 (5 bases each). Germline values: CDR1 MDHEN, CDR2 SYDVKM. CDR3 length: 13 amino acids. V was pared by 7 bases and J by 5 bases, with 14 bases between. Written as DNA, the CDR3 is TGTGCCAGCACGAGGGGAATAGAGGAGACCCAGTACTTC. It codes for CASTRGIEETQYF.

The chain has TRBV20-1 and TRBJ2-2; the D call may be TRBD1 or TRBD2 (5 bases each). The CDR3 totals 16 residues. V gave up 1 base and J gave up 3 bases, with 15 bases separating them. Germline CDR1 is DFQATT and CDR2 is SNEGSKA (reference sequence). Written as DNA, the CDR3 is TGCAGTGCTAGAGGTTCAGGGAGTTCGGACACCGGGGAGCTGTTTTTT. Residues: CSARGSGSSDTGELFF.

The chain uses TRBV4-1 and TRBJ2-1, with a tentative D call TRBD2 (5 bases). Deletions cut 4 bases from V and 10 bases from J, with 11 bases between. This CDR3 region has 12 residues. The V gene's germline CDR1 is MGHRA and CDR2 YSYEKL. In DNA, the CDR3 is TGCGCCAGCAGCCCGTCGGGGAAAGAGCAGTTCTTC. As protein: CASSPSGKEQFF.

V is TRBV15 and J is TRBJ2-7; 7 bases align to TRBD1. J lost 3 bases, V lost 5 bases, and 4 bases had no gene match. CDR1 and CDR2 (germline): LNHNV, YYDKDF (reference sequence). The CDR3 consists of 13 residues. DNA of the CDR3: TGTGCCACCAGCTCGACAGGGAACTACGAGCAGTACGTC. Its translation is CATSSTGNYEQYV.

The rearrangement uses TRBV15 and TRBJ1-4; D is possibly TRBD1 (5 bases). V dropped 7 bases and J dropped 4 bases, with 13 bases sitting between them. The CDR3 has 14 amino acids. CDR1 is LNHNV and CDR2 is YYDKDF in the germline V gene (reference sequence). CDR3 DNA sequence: TGTGCCACCACCCGGACAAGGGTTAATGAAAAACTGTTTTTT. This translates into CATTRTRVNEKLFF.

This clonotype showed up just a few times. This CDR3 reads CASSSGGGSNEQFF. The CDR3 DNA follows: TGTGCCAGCAGCTCCGGGGGGGGGTCCAATGAGCAGTTCTTC. The V gene is TRBV7-3, the J gene TRBJ2-1; 8 positions match TRBD2. Germline V gene lookup returns CDR1 SGHTA and CDR2 FQGTGA. The CDR3 runs to 14 residues. After removal of 4 bases from V and 6 bases from J, the junction contained 5 bases not matched to a gene.

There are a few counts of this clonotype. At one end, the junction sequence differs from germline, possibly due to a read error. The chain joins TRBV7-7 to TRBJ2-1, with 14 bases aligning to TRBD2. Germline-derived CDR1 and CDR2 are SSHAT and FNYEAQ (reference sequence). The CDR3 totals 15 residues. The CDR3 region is CASSRTSGGPNEQFF. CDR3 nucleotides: TGTGCTAGCAGCCGGACTAGCGGGGGGCCTAATGAGCAGTTCTTC. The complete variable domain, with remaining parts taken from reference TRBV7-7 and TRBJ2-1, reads GAGVSQSPRYKVTKRGQDVTLRCDPISSHATLYWYQQALGQGPEFLTYFNYEAQPDKSGLPSDRFSAERPEGSISTLTIQRTEQRDSAMYRCASSRTSGGPNEQFFGPGTRLTVL.

The CDR3 DNA reads as TGTGCCGTCTCCCTCGGACAGTCTGAAGCTTTCTTT. Amino acid sequence: CAVSLGQSEAFF. The J gene is TRBJ1-1, the V gene TRBV6-2 or TRBV6-3, with a weak D call TRBD1 (6 bases). CDR1 is MNHEY, CDR2 SVGEGT, per germline. V was clipped by 11 bases and J by 6 bases, with 16 bases between them. The CDR3 contains 12 residues.

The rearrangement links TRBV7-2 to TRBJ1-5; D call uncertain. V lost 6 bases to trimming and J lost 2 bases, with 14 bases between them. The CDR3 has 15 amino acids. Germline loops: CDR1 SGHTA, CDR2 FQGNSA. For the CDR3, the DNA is TGTACCAGCAGACCATGGGGAAGCGGCAATCAGCCCCAGCATTTT. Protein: CTSRPWGSGNQPQHF.